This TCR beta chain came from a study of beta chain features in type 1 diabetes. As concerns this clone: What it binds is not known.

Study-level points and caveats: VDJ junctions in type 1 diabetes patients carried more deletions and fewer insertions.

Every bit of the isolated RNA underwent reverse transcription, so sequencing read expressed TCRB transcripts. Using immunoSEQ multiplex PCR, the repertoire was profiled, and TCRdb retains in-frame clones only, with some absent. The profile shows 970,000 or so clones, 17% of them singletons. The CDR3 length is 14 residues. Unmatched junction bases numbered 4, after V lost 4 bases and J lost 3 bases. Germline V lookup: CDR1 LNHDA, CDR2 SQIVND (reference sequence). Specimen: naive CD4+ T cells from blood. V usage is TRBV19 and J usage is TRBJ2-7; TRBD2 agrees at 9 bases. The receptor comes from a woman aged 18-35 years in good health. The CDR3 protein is CASSRATSGYEQYF. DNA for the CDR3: TGTGCCAGTAGTAGGGCGACTAGCGGCTACGAGCAGTACTTC.